Each of the 14 T cell receptor beta chains below was sequenced from the same sample in a study of blood T cell repertoires in COVID-19. TCRdb keeps only in-frame clones here, not all; method: immunoSEQ multiplex PCR. The table records some 180,000 clones, 83% of them present only once. The sample comprised peripheral blood. These receptors were taken from a woman aged 80 or over with acute or convalescent COVID-19.

The chain carries TRBV5-1 and TRBJ2-5, with 9 bases identical to TRBD1. This CDR3 comprises 13 residues. Germline V gene data show CDR1 as SGHRS and CDR2 as YFSETQ. After removal of 4 bases from V and 6 bases from J, the junction contained 4 bases not matched to a gene. The CDR3 DNA follows: TGCGCCAGCAGCGGGACAGGGATACAGACCCAGTACTTC. Protein sequence: CASSGTGIQTQYF.

The J gene is TRBJ2-2, the V gene TRBV3-1 (or the pseudogene TRBV3-2), with D perhaps TRBD2 (6 bases). CDR1 is LGHDT and CDR2 is YNNKEL in the germline V gene (reference sequence). V lost 8 bases and J 2 bases, leaving 12 bases between the germline ends. The length of the CDR3 is 14 residues. The CDR3 reads CASGRGDNTGELFF. DNA for the CDR3: TGTGCCAGCGGCCGCGGGGACAACACCGGGGAGCTGTTTTTT.

This chain links TRBV5-1 with TRBJ1-1; 10 bases align to TRBD1. After removal of 2 bases from V and 5 bases from J, the junction contained 6 bases not matched to a gene. CDR1 SGHRS and CDR2 YFSETQ come from the germline V gene. CDR3 length: 15 residues. CDR3 in amino acids: CASSLSGTGVTEAFF. The DNA of the CDR3 is TGCGCCAGCAGCTTATCCGGGACAGGGGTTACTGAAGCTTTCTTT. The full variable domain, completed using reference TRBV5-1 and TRBJ1-1, is KAGVTQTPRYLIKTRGQQVTLSCSPISGHRSVSWYQQTPGQGLQFLFEYFSETQRNKGNFPGRFSGRQFSNSRSEMNVSTLELGDSALYLCASSLSGTGVTEAFFGQGTRLTVV.

The chain has TRBV11-1 and TRBJ1-1, with D unresolved. CDR1 and CDR2 from the germline V gene are SGHAT and FQDESV (reference sequence). This CDR3 spans 14 amino acids. The V end lost 3 bases, the J end lost 4 bases, and 12 bases lay between the germline ends. The CDR3 protein is CASSFQISGTEAFF. For the CDR3, the DNA is TGTGCCAGCAGCTTTCAAATTTCGGGCACTGAAGCTTTCTTT.

The rearrangement links TRBV19 to TRBJ1-2; 7 bases line up with TRBD1. The germline CDR1 and CDR2 sequences are LNHDA and SQIVND (reference sequence). The CDR3 covers 14 residues. V lost 3 bases to trimming and J lost 8 bases; unmatched junction nucleotides: 9. The CDR3: CASSIGPGGQGYTF. The CDR3 coding sequence is TGTGCCAGTAGTATTGGTCCAGGGGGTCAAGGCTACACCTTC.

The CDR3 sequence is CASSQGTAGGYGYTF. The CDR3 coding sequence is TGTGCCAGCAGCCAGGGGACAGCCGGCGGCTATGGCTACACCTTC. J is TRBJ1-2 and V is TRBV3-1 (or the pseudogene TRBV3-2); 7 nucleotides align to TRBD1. Germline values: CDR1 LGHDT, CDR2 YNNKEL (reference sequence). The CDR3 extends over 15 amino acids. Trimming at V came to 3 bases and at J to 4 bases, leaving 8 bases not matched to a gene.

The chain is built from TRBV5-1 and TRBJ2-3; TRBD2 matches at 8 bases. CDR3 length: 16 residues. V was pared by 0 bases and J by 6 bases, with 9 bases of the junction left unmatched. CDR1 and CDR2 (germline): SGHRS, YFSETQ. DNA for the CDR3: TGCGCCAGCAGCTTGGGGCTAGCGGGTTTATCGGATACGCAGTATTTT. Its translation: CASSLGLAGLSDTQYF.

This rearrangement joins TRBV11-2 to TRBJ1-3; D possibly corresponds to TRBD1 (6 bases). Germline CDR1 is SGHAT and CDR2 is FQNNGV. The CDR3 covers 15 residues. V shed 4 bases and J shed 4 bases, with 14 bases lying between them. CDR3 nucleotide sequence: TGTGCCAGCAGCTCCGACAGGACTTCAGGAAACACCATATATTTT. Protein sequence: CASSSDRTSGNTIYF.

The V and J genes are TRBV30 and TRBJ1-5; the match to TRBD1 covers 8 bases. The V gene's germline CDR1 is GTSNPN and CDR2 SVGIG (reference sequence). V dropped 7 bases and J dropped 4; count of bases not matched to a gene: 3. There are 12 residues in the CDR3. CDR3 amino acids: CASGQGNQPQHF. Here the CDR3 DNA reads TGTGCCTCCGGACAGGGAAATCAGCCCCAGCATTTT.

V and J are TRBV15 and TRBJ2-7; D may be TRBD2 (5 bases). The germline gives CDR1 LNHNV, CDR2 YYDKDF (reference sequence). The CDR3 consists of 14 residues. Deletions cut 4 bases from V and 2 bases from J, with 12 bases between. The DNA for the CDR3 is TGTGCCACCAGCACCCGGGTCGGGACCTACGAGCAGTACTTC. Amino acids: CATSTRVGTYEQYF.

This clone has only a few counts. This rearrangement joins TRBV6-2 or TRBV6-3 to TRBJ2-4; 7 bases are a match to TRBD2. The trim removed 5 bases at V and 8 bases at J, leaving 18 bases unmatched. Germline V CDR1 and CDR2: MNHEY, SVGEGT. The CDR3 consists of 17 residues. The CDR3 region has the DNA TGTGCCAGCAGTCAACGAGCGTTTACTAGCGTAGGTCACATTCAGTACTTC. Its translation: CASSQRAFTSVGHIQYF.

The CDR3 spells CASSPNRVVTGELFF. DNA for the CDR3: TGTGCCAGCAGTCCGAACAGGGTAGTAACCGGGGAGCTGTTTTTT. This chain connects TRBV28 to TRBJ2-2; D might be TRBD1 (6 bases). The CDR3 has 15 amino acids. The germline V gene encodes CDR1 MDHEN and CDR2 SYDVKM. Trimming shortened V by 5 bases and J by 5 bases, and 15 bases separated the two germline ends.

J is TRBJ1-1 and V is TRBV19; D perhaps matches TRBD1 (5 bases). Between the trimmed V and J ends, which lost 1 base and 7 bases, there was a span of 16 bases. Germline V gene lookup returns CDR1 LNHDA and CDR2 SQIVND (reference sequence). This CDR3 has 15 amino acids. The CDR3 region has the DNA TGTGCCAGTAGTATAGGTCTCCCCGCTCAGGGTGAAGCTTTCTTT. The encoded protein is CASSIGLPAQGEAFF.

This clone has a single count. The chain is built from TRBV28 and TRBJ2-2, with D perhaps matching TRBD2 (9 bases). Trimming stripped 11 bases from V and 4 bases from J, with 26 bases between. Germline loops: CDR1 MDHEN, CDR2 SYDVKM. The CDR3 covers 17 residues. CDR3 nucleotides: TGTGCCTCCAGGGGGCGGGAGGGCCGGAGGAGCACCGGGGAGCTGTTTTTT. Translating gives CASRGREGRRSTGELFF.